The 23 T cell receptor beta chains below were found in one sample sequenced in a study of shared clonotypes between healthy human individuals. The assay was immunoSEQ multiplex PCR, and TCRdb's table has in-frame clones only and misses some. Here the sample spans 850,000 to 1,200,000 clones, 65% to 80% being singletons. Sequences were obtained from memory CD4+ T cells sorted from blood. Subset reported: CD45RA-negative fraction. All receptors derive from a man aged 18 to 35 in good health.

V is TRBV5-1 and J is TRBJ1-1; D not resolved. Germline CDR1 is SGHRS and CDR2 is YFSETQ. Trimming removed 4 bases at V and 5 bases at J, with 9 bases between. This CDR3 has 12 residues. CDR3 DNA: TGCGCCAGCAGCCAGTACCCTACTGAAGCTTTCTTT. The encoded protein is CASSQYPTEAFF.

Points on this clone: This sample includes further DNA sequences coding for the same CDR3. The V call is TRBV19, the J call TRBJ1-6; no firm D call. The V gene's germline CDR1 is LNHDA and CDR2 SQIVND (reference sequence). This CDR3 contains 12 residues. Trimming shortened V by 6 bases and J by 7 bases, and 7 bases separated the two germline ends. CDR3 in DNA: TGTGCCAGTAGGTCCGGGAATTCACCCCTCCACTTT. As protein: CASRSGNSPLHF. Full variable domain (outside the CDR3, taken from reference TRBV19 and TRBJ1-6): DGGITQSPKYLFRKEGQNVTLSCEQNLNHDAMYWYRQDPGQGLRLIYYSQIVNDFQKGDIAEGYSVSREKKESFPLTVTSAQKNPTAFYLCASRSGNSPLHFGNGTRLTVT.

The chain has TRBV2 and TRBJ1-6; D uncertain. The CDR3 is 13 amino acids. V gave up 4 bases and J gave up 5 bases, with 6 bases separating them. Germline lookup yields CDR1 SNHLY and CDR2 FYNNEI. The DNA of the CDR3 is TGTGCCAGCAGTGTGGGCGATAATTCACCCCTCCACTTT. Translated: CASSVGDNSPLHF.

This clone was seen a handful of times. The V call is TRBV11-2, the J call TRBJ1-1; D is perhaps TRBD1 (6 bases). V was clipped by 5 bases and J by 3 bases, with 22 bases between them. CDR3 length: 17 amino acids. Germline assignment: CDR1 SGHAT and CDR2 FQNNGV. For the CDR3, the DNA is TGTGCCAGCAGCCACTCCGACTGGGGGCGGGATTACACTGAAGCTTTCTTT. This sequence encodes CASSHSDWGRDYTEAFF.

This chain links TRBV30 with TRBJ2-5, with 10 bases that match TRBD2. The DNA matches TRBJ2-7 better at its end, which makes the J call doubtful. Germline CDR1 is GTSNPN and CDR2 is SVGIG (reference sequence). This CDR3 region has 14 residues. The CDR3 protein is CAWMTSGLSYEQYF. The CDR3, as DNA: TGTGCCTGGATGACTAGCGGGCTCTCCTACGAGCAGTACTTC.

The chain joins TRBV5-5 to TRBJ2-5; maybe TRBD1 (5 bases). The CDR3 spans 14 residues. Germline V gives CDR1 SGHKS, CDR2 YYEKEE (reference sequence). The V end lost 5 bases, the J end lost 5 bases, and 16 bases lay between the germline ends. The CDR3 DNA is TGTGCCAGCAGTCAGCAGGGAAGGACGGAGACCCAGTACTTC. Translated: CASSQQGRTETQYF.

The V gene is TRBV6-4, the J gene TRBJ1-2; 7 bases fit TRBD1. Germline V gene lookup returns CDR1 MRHNA and CDR2 SNTAGT. This CDR3 spans 17 amino acids. V gave up 7 bases and J gave up 5 bases; unmatched junction bases: 19. The DNA for the CDR3 is TGTGCCAGCACCCGGGGTCCGGGACAGCCAACGGAGTATGGCTACACCTTC. Translated, it gives CASTRGPGQPTEYGYTF.

V gene TRBV6-1 combines with J gene TRBJ1-2, with 7 bases matching TRBD1. Trimming cost V 8 bases and J 6 bases; bases outside gene matches: 9. There are 13 residues in the CDR3. Germline V lookup: CDR1 MNHNS, CDR2 SASEGT. This CDR3 reads CASRFGQANGYTF. Here the CDR3 DNA reads TGTGCCAGCCGATTCGGACAGGCCAATGGCTACACCTTC.

The gene calls are TRBV6-6 and TRBJ1-4; the D is unclear. The V end was cut by 7 bases, the J end by 8 bases, with 11 bases between. Germline V gene lookup returns CDR1 MNHNY and CDR2 SVGAGI (reference sequence). This CDR3 spans 12 amino acids. The CDR3 reads CASKYADEKLFF. The CDR3 region has the DNA TGTGCCAGCAAATATGCCGACGAAAAACTGTTTTTT.

In DNA, the CDR3 is TGTGCCAGCAGCTTAGTCCGCTTGGGGCTAGCGGGGGTCACAGATACGCAGTATTTT. Translated, it gives CASSLVRLGLAGVTDTQYF. The rearrangement joins TRBV11-2 to TRBJ2-3; 10 positions agree with TRBD2. This CDR3 is 19 amino acids long. Germline values: CDR1 SGHAT, CDR2 FQNNGV. J lost 2 bases, V lost 1 base, and 12 bases had no gene match.

V usage is TRBV5-6 and J usage is TRBJ1-2; no definite D call. Germline CDR1 SGHDT, CDR2 YYEEEE. This CDR3 spans 14 amino acids. V was trimmed by 5 bases and J by 2 bases, leaving 13 bases between them. The CDR3 reads CASSYQAANYGYTF. The CDR3, as DNA: TGTGCCAGCAGTTACCAGGCGGCCAACTATGGCTACACCTTC. Variable domain in full (rest from reference TRBV5-6 and TRBJ1-2): DAGVTQSPTHLIKTRGQQVTLRCSPKSGHDTVSWYQQALGQGPQFIFQYYEEEERQRGNFPDRFSGHQFPNYSSELNVNALLLGDSALYLCASSYQAANYGYTFGSGTRLTVV.

On this clone itself: Other DNA sequences in this sample translate to the same CDR3. The rearrangement uses TRBV9 and TRBJ1-1; TRBD1 agrees at 9 bases. Germline V gives CDR1 SGDLS, CDR2 YYNGEE. CDR3 length: 15 residues. The trim removed 0 bases at V and 6 bases at J, leaving 6 bases unmatched. The CDR3 sequence: CASSVEGTGSAEAFF. The CDR3 nucleotides read TGTGCCAGCAGCGTAGAAGGGACAGGGTCGGCTGAAGCTTTCTTT.

Concerning this clone itself: Other nucleotide sequences in the sample specify the same CDR3. CDR3 nucleotide sequence: TGTGCCTGGAGGACTGCGAACACCGGGGAGCTGTTTTTT. It yields the protein CAWRTANTGELFF. The V gene is TRBV30, the J gene TRBJ2-2, with no clear D. Germline V gene sequence: CDR1 GTSNPN, CDR2 SVGIG (reference sequence). This CDR3 has 13 residues. V was trimmed by 3 bases and J by 0 bases, leaving 5 bases between them.

This rearrangement joins TRBV18 to TRBJ2-3; the D gene is possibly TRBD2 (5 bases). Germline CDR1 reads KGHSH; CDR2 reads LQKENI. This CDR3 comprises 15 residues. Between the trimmed V and J ends, which lost 0 bases and 5 bases, there was a span of 12 bases. The CDR3 DNA sequence: TGTGCCAGCTCACCACCCCAGGAGGTTGGAGATACGCAGTATTTT. It yields the protein CASSPPQEVGDTQYF.

In its sample, this clone was seen once. V gene TRBV5-5 combines with J gene TRBJ2-7; D is unresolved. V lost 1 base to trimming and J lost 3 bases, with 14 bases between them. Germline lookup yields CDR1 SGHKS and CDR2 YYEKEE (reference sequence). The CDR3 sequence is 15 residues long. This chain's CDR3 is CASSLTLLNVYEQYF. The CDR3 coding sequence is TGTGCCAGCAGCTTGACACTCCTTAATGTCTACGAGCAGTACTTC.

The sample holds one count of this clone. The V and J genes are TRBV6-6 and TRBJ1-1; maybe TRBD1 (5 bases). This CDR3 has 14 residues. CDR1 is MNHNY and CDR2 is SVGAGI in the germline V gene (reference sequence). Trimming took 7 bases from V and 1 from J, leaving 13 bases between them. The DNA for the CDR3 is TGTGCCAGCACGGGGGGAATTAGGAACACTGAAGCTTTCTTT. Protein product: CASTGGIRNTEAFF.

The rearrangement uses TRBV6-4 and TRBJ2-4, with 8 bases lining up with TRBD1. J gave up 7 bases and V 6 bases, and 5 bases lay outside the gene matches. CDR1 MRHNA and CDR2 SNTAGT come from the germline V gene. This CDR3 region has 13 residues. For the CDR3, the DNA is TGTGCCAGCAGCTGGGACAGGATGAACATTCAGTACTTC. Encoded protein: CASSWDRMNIQYF.

The chain couples TRBV9 to TRBJ2-7; the D gene could be TRBD1 or TRBD2 (6 bases each). This CDR3 is 14 amino acids long. In germline, CDR1 is SGDLS, CDR2 YYNGEE. Trimming stripped 4 bases from V and 2 bases from J, with 13 bases between. This CDR3 is CASSKSGGAYEQYF. CDR3 in DNA: TGTGCCAGCAGCAAATCCGGGGGCGCCTACGAGCAGTACTTC.

The chain employs TRBV9 and TRBJ2-2, with D possibly matching TRBD1 (6 bases). Germline CDR1 SGDLS, CDR2 YYNGEE. The CDR3 runs to 16 residues. The V end lost 5 bases, the J end lost 0 bases, and 14 bases lay between the germline ends. CDR3 region: CASSPRGGTNTGELFF. CDR3 in DNA: TGTGCCAGCAGTCCCAGAGGGGGAACGAACACCGGGGAGCTGTTTTTT.

This sequence joins TRBV6-6 and TRBJ2-7, with TRBD2 matching over 10 bases. The CDR3 loop spans 15 amino acids. In germline, CDR1 is MNHNY, CDR2 SVGAGI (reference sequence). After removal of 2 bases from V and 2 bases from J, the junction contained 3 bases not matched to a gene. The CDR3 loop is CASSYRSGRAYEQYF. For the CDR3, the DNA is TGTGCCAGCAGTTACCGAAGCGGGAGGGCCTACGAGCAGTACTTC.

This rearrangement joins TRBV11-2 to TRBJ2-1; tentatively, D is TRBD2 (5 bases). The CDR3 covers 17 residues. V lost 2 bases and J 7 bases, leaving 21 bases between the germline ends. Germline-derived CDR1 and CDR2 are SGHAT and FQNNGV. This chain's CDR3 is CASSLKILSASRNEQFF. The CDR3 bases are TGTGCCAGCAGCTTAAAGATCCTATCGGCTAGCCGGAATGAGCAGTTCTTC.

As DNA, the CDR3 is TGTGCCAGCAGTAATCATGTGGAAGCTTTCTTT. Residues: CASSNHVEAFF. The rearrangement joins TRBV6-5 to TRBJ1-1; D not resolved. The CDR3 length is 11 residues. The V end lost 5 bases, the J end lost 8 bases, and 9 bases lay between the germline ends. CDR1 and CDR2 from the germline V gene are MNHEY and SVGAGI.

The chain is built from TRBV2 and TRBJ2-2; D is possibly TRBD2 (6 bases). The V gene's germline CDR1 is SNHLY and CDR2 FYNNEI. This CDR3 region has 15 residues. V lost 6 bases, J lost 4 bases, and 15 bases lay in between. The CDR3 loop is CASRGFRGGTGELFF. The CDR3 coding sequence is TGTGCCAGCAGGGGGTTTCGGGGAGGCACCGGGGAGCTGTTTTTT.